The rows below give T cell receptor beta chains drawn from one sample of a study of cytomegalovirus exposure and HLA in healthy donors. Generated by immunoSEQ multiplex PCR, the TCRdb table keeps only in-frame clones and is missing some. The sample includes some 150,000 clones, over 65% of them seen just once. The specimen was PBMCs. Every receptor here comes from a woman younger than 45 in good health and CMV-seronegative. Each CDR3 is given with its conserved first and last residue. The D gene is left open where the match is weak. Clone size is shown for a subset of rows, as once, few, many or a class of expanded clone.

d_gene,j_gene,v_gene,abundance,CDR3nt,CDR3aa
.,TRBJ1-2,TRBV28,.,TGTGCCAGCAGTCCCACCTGGACAGTTGGAGGCTACACCTTC,CASSPTWTVGGYTF
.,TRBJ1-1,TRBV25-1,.,TGTGCCAGCAGTGCCACAGTTTTCACTGAAGCTTTCTTT,CASSATVFTEAFF
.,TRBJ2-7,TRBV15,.,TGTGCCACCAGCAGAGATATTTCCCTTGGCGGCTCCTACGAGCAGTACTTC,CATSRDISLGGSYEQYF
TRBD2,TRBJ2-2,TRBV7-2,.,TGTGCCAGCAGGTTTCCGGGGACTAGCGGCACCGGGGAGCTGTTTTTT,CASRFPGTSGTGELFF
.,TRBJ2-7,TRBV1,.,TGCACCAGCAGCTCAACAGCGGGAGGGCCGTTCGACGAGCAGTACTTC,CTSSSTAGGPFDEQYF
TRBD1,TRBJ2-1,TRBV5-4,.,TGTGCCAGCAGCCTACTGGGACAGGGGGCCTGGGAGCAGTTCTTC,CASSLLGQGAWEQFF
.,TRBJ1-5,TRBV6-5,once,TGTGCCAGCCGGAGGGCCCGGGACCGCCTTGGACCCCAGCATTTT,CASRRARDRLGPQHF
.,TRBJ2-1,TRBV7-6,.,TGTGCCAGCAGCTTAGAGTCGAGGGTAAGCTCCTACAATGAGCAGTTCTTC,CASSLESRVSSYNEQFF
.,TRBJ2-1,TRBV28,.,TGTGCCAGCAGTTTAACAGCCTACAATGAGCAGTTCTTC,CASSLTAYNEQFF
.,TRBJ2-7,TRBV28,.,TGTGCCAGCAGTTTTAGGACAGCCTATACCTACGAGCAGTACTTC,CASSFRTAYTYEQYF
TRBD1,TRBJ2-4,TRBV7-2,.,TGTGCCAGCAGTGCTCTGGACAGGCCCTTAAGTAAAAACATTCAGTACTTC,CASSALDRPLSKNIQYF
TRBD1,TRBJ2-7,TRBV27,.,TGTGCCAGCAGTTCCACGACAGGGTATTGGTCCTACGAGCAGTACTTC,CASSSTTGYWSYEQYF
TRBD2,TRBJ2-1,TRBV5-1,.,TGCGCCAGCAGCTTTGGGGGGGACCGCCATGAGCAGTTCTTC,CASSFGGDRHEQFF
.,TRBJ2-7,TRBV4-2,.,TGTGCCAGCAGCCAAGAACTAGGGCTCCCGGCCGAGCAGTACTTC,CASSQELGLPAEQYF
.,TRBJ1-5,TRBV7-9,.,TGTGCCAGCAGCCTCGACAACGGGGTTCAGCCCCAGCATTTT,CASSLDNGVQPQHF
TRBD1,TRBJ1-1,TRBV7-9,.,TGTGCCAGCAGCTTAAAACAGGGGTCGGCCGAAGCTTTCTTT,CASSLKQGSAEAFF
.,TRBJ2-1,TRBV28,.,TGTGCCAGCAGTCCAACAGGTTATCTTAAGTCCTTCTACAATGAGCAGTTCTTC,CASSPTGYLKSFYNEQFF
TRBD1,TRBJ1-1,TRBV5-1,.,TGCGCCAGCAGCATGACAGGGGTACGTACTGAAGCTTTCTTT,CASSMTGVRTEAFF
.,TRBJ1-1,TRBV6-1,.,TGTGCCAGCAGTGTTCTGCCAGGGGATGACACTGAAGCTTTCTTT,CASSVLPGDDTEAFF
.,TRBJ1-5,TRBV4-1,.,TGCGCCAGCAGCCATCCCGCCGGGAGACAGAGTTATAGCAATCAGCCCCAGCATTTT,CASSHPAGRQSYSNQPQHF
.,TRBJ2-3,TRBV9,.,TGTGCCAGCAGCGTAGGAGTTTTAGATACGCAGTATTTT,CASSVGVLDTQYF
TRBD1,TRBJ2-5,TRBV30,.,TGTGCCTGGGGACAGGGGAGGGGAGAGACCCAGTACTTC,CAWGQGRGETQYF
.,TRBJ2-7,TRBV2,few,TGTGCCAGCAGTGCCTTACGGACTACCACCGACGAGCAGTACTTC,CASSALRTTTDEQYF
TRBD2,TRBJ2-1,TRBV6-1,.,TGTGCCAGCAGTGAAGTAGCGGGGGTGTCCTCGGAGCAGTTCTTC,CASSEVAGVSSEQFF
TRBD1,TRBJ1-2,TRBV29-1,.,TGCAGCGTTGGCGTGCAGGGGGCTAATGGCTACACCTTC,CSVGVQGANGYTF
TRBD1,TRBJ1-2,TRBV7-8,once,TGTGCCAGCAGCTTAGTGTACAGGGGGAGCTACACCTTC,CASSLVYRGSYTF
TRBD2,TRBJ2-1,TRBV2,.,TGTGCCAGCAGTGAAGGTAGCGGGGGGGCGGATGAGCAGTTCTTC,CASSEGSGGADEQFF
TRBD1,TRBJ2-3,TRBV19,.,TGTGCCAGTAGTGGACAGGGCGGAGATACGCAGTATTTT,CASSGQGGDTQYF
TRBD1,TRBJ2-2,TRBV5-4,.,TGTGCCAGCGGGACAGGGGTTGTCGGGGAGCTGTTTTTT,CASGTGVVGELFF
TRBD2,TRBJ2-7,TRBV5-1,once,TGCGCCAGCAGCGCAGAGGCGGGAGACTGGAGGTCCTACGAGCAGTACTTC,CASSAEAGDWRSYEQYF
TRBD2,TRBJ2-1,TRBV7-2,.,TGTGCCAGCAGCCTGGGGAGGGTGATGGACAATGAGCAGTTCTTC,CASSLGRVMDNEQFF
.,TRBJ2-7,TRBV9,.,TGTGCCAGCAGCGTACGGCCGGGGGACTCCTACGAGCAGTACTTC,CASSVRPGDSYEQYF
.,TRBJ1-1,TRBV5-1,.,TGCGCCAGCAGCTTGGGACTTGAGGGCACTGAAGCTTTCTTT,CASSLGLEGTEAFF
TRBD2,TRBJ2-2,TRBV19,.,TGTGCCAGTAGGAATCTAGCGGGAGGGCTGGGGAACACCGGGGAGCTGTTTTTT,CASRNLAGGLGNTGELFF
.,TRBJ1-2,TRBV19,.,TGTGCCAGTAGTGAGGAGAGTTCTGGCTACACCTTC,CASSEESSGYTF
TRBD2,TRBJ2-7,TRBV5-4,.,TGTGCCAGCAGCTTGATGAGGTCTAGCGGGAGTTACGAGCAGTACTTC,CASSLMRSSGSYEQYF
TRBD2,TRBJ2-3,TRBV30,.,TGTGCCTGGAGTAGGGGGACTAGCGGGGGGGTAGATACGCAGTATTTT,CAWSRGTSGGVDTQYF
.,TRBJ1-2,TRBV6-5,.,TGTGCCAGCAGTTCATGGGGCGAACAGCATGGCTACACCTTC,CASSSWGEQHGYTF
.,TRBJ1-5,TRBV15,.,TGTGCCACCAGGGCCAATCAGCCCCAGCATTTT,CATRANQPQHF
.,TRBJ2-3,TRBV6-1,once,TGTGCCAGCAGTGAAGCGCACGGGGTCAATACGCAGTATTTT,CASSEAHGVNTQYF
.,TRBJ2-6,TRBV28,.,.,CASSTSNSGANVLTF
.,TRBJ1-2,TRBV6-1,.,TGTGCCAGCAGTGTTAAGACAGACATCTATGGCTACACCTTC,CASSVKTDIYGYTF
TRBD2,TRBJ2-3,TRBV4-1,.,TGCGCCAGCAGCCAAGGGGGGGCGGGGGGTGGCACAGATACGCAGTATTTT,CASSQGGAGGGTDTQYF
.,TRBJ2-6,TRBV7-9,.,TGTGCCAGCATCCCTTTTGGGGGCTCTACTGGGGCCAACGTCCTGACTTTC,CASIPFGGSTGANVLTF
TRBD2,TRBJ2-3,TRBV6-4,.,TGTGCCAGCAGTGACACGCGGGGGGGCACAGATACGCAGTATTTT,CASSDTRGGTDTQYF
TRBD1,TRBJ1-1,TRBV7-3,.,TGTGCCAGCAGCTTAACTGGGACAGGGACTGAAGCTTTCTTT,CASSLTGTGTEAFF
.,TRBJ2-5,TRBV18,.,TGTGCCAGCTCACAACGGGGGCAAGAGACCCAGTACTTC,CASSQRGQETQYF
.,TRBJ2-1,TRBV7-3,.,TGTGCCAGCAGCTCCCTCGGAGGGGAGCAGTTCTTC,CASSSLGGEQFF
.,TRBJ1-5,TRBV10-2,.,TGCGCCAGCAGTGGTCCGGGCCCCGGGGGTCCGCAGCCCCAGCATTTT,CASSGPGPGGPQPQHF
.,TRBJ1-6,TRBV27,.,TGTGCCAGCAGTGACAGATATAATTCACCCCTCCACTTT,CASSDRYNSPLHF
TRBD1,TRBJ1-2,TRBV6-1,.,TGTGCCAGCAGGACCACAGGGGGCTATGGCTACACCTTC,CASRTTGGYGYTF
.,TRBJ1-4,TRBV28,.,TGTGCCGTAATTCAAGGGGATGAAAAACTGTTTTTT,CAVIQGDEKLFF
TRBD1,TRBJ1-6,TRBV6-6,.,TGTGCCAGCAACCGGGGGACAGGTGTCTCACCCCTCCACTTT,CASNRGTGVSPLHF